This T cell receptor beta chain was sequenced for a study of T cell repertoires in cytomegalovirus infection (dated by TCRdb to about 2019). Background on the whole study: Donor HLA type was relevant to the analysis, as public TCR beta signatures indicated carriage of CMV infection together with the matching HLA type.

TCRdb shows the sequencer as Illumina HiSeq 1500. Using fastp at Q25 and MiXCR, TCRdb reprocessed the public reads and kept productive beta chains. When rows share a CDR3 protein, they turn into one entry using the most common DNA and genes. The sample records just over 300,000 distinct CDR3 sequences, roughly a sixth of which are singletons. Of the sample, about 12% falls within the top ten clones. Trimming at the junction amounts to 6 bases on V and 4 bases on J, and the germline ends lie 25 bases apart. The germline V gene yields MDHEN for CDR1 and SYDVKM for CDR2. Taken from cysteine to phenylalanine, the CDR3 has 17 residues. Left in the record is the CDR3 DNA by itself, 51 bases read in frame from the first base. Worth noting for this clonotype: The clone's antigen remains unknown. Base qualities are not at hand, and no much larger clone is one base apart.

Results the study describes overall, beyond this receptor: The ex vivo response was dominated by HLA-C-restricted CMV-specific TCR beta clonotypes, and the single most frequent clonotype in two of eight donors was supplied by these HLA-C-restricted clonotypes. In both this cohort and an independent roughly 350-donor cohort, the cumulative frequency of public TCR beta family members distinguished carriers of CMV infection plus the relevant HLA type.

Sample: PBMCs. The V and J segments used are TRBV28 and TRBJ2-7; possibly the D gene is TRBD2, per 6 matching bases. This receptor was obtained from a human donor in good health (CMV status not recorded). Some clones in this sample may be carry-over from other donors' samples. The sequenced DNA: TGTGCCAGCAGGGGGGGTCTAGGCAGAACCCTAAGGTACGAGCAGTACTTC. Its protein reads: CASRGGLGRTLRYEQYF.